The 30 T cell receptor beta chains below come from one sample, sequenced in a study of cytomegalovirus exposure and HLA in healthy donors. The PCR used 60 Vbeta and 13 Jbeta primers. Here immunoSEQ multiplex PCR was the method, and the copy in TCRdb shows in-frame clones only, minus some. The table lists some 40,000 clones, roughly 80% of them singletons. What was sequenced was PBMCs. The receptors come from a man aged 45-65 years in good health and CMV-seronegative.

V usage is TRBV5-4 and J usage is TRBJ2-5; 7 bases map to TRBD1. This CDR3 has 14 residues. Germline trimming cut 2 bases from V and 2 bases from J; bases unmatched to any gene: 3. The germline V gene encodes CDR1 SGHNT and CDR2 YYREEE (reference sequence). The chain's CDR3 is CASSFGTAQETQYF. CDR3 nucleotide sequence: TGTGCCAGCAGCTTTGGGACAGCACAAGAGACCCAGTACTTC.

The J gene is TRBJ1-1, the V gene TRBV28; D is unresolved. The V end lost 4 bases, the J end lost 1 base, and 7 bases lay between the germline ends. Germline V gene sequence: CDR1 MDHEN, CDR2 SYDVKM. CDR3 size: 13 residues. CDR3 nucleotides: TGTGCCAGCAGTTCGTACAGGAACACTGAAGCTTTCTTT. This sequence encodes CASSSYRNTEAFF.

This rearrangement joins TRBV9 to TRBJ2-7; tentatively, D is TRBD2 (6 bases). Trimming shortened V by 0 bases and J by 6 bases, and 16 bases separated the two germline ends. Germline V gives CDR1 SGDLS, CDR2 YYNGEE. The CDR3 runs to 15 residues. CDR3 amino acids: CASSVGAGSFSEQYF. The DNA for the CDR3 is TGTGCCAGCAGCGTAGGGGCCGGGAGCTTCTCCGAGCAGTACTTC.

The chain uses TRBV2 and TRBJ2-3; 7 nucleotides line up with TRBD2. Trimming took 3 bases from V and 3 from J; bases not matched to a gene: 3. CDR3 size: 14 residues. Germline CDR1 and CDR2: SNHLY and FYNNEI. Here the CDR3 reads CASSEAGETDTQYF. The CDR3 region has the DNA TGTGCCAGCAGTGAGGCGGGGGAGACAGATACGCAGTATTTT.

CDR3: CASSLGQTLAKNIQYF. CDR3 in DNA: TGTGCCAGCAGCCTCGGACAGACCCTAGCCAAAAACATTCAGTACTTC. The chain is built from TRBV7-2 and TRBJ2-4; the D gene is possibly TRBD1 (6 bases). CDR1 and CDR2 from the germline V gene are SGHTA and FQGNSA. This CDR3 has 16 amino acids. Trimming cost V 5 bases and J 0 bases, with 14 bases left between them.

The V and J genes are TRBV5-5 and TRBJ2-7; TRBD2 matches at 7 bases. V gave up 0 bases and J gave up 3 bases; unmatched junction bases: 6. The CDR3 length is 15 residues. Looked up from germline, CDR1 is SGHKS and CDR2 is YYEKEE (reference sequence). CDR3 nucleotides: TGTGCCAGCAGCTTGGAAGCGGGGAGGTTCTACGAGCAGTACTTC. This gives the protein CASSLEAGRFYEQYF. Supplemented by reference TRBV5-5 and TRBJ2-7, the full variable domain reads DAGVTQSPTHLIKTRGQQVTLRCSPISGHKSVSWYQQVLGQGPQFIFQYYEKEERGRGNFPDRFSARQFPNYSSELNVNALLLGDSALYLCASSLEAGRFYEQYFGPGTRLTVT.

V gene TRBV5-6 combines with J gene TRBJ2-5; D possibly corresponds to TRBD1 (6 bases). The germline V and J ends were trimmed by 4 bases and 6 bases, with 16 bases remaining between them. This CDR3 contains 14 residues. Germline CDR1 is SGHDT and CDR2 is YYEEEE. The CDR3 spells CASSIQGTAKTQYF. The CDR3 region has the DNA TGTGCCAGCAGCATCCAGGGGACCGCGAAGACCCAGTACTTC.

The rearrangement joins TRBV7-3 to TRBJ2-5; tentatively, D is TRBD2 (5 bases). Per the germline V gene, CDR1 is SGHTA and CDR2 is FQGTGA. Trimming took off 2 bases at V and 4 bases at J, with 14 bases between the two ends. The CDR3 is 15 residues long. The CDR3 loop is CASSLFSGRTETQYF. In DNA form, the CDR3 reads TGTGCCAGCAGCTTATTCTCGGGAAGGACAGAGACCCAGTACTTC.

This clone has only one observation. The V and J genes are TRBV7-2 and TRBJ2-7; perhaps TRBD1 as D (6 bases). Per the germline V gene, CDR1 is SGHTA and CDR2 is FQGNSA. Between the trimmed V and J ends, which lost 1 base and 3 bases, there was a span of 13 bases. The CDR3 consists of 15 residues. DNA of the CDR3: TGTGCCAGCAGCTTAGGGTGGACAGAAAACTACGAGCAGTACTTC. Encoded protein: CASSLGWTENYEQYF.

The V call is TRBV7-8, the J call TRBJ1-6; tentatively, D is TRBD1 (6 bases). The CDR3 is made up of 14 amino acids. V was cut by 7 bases and J by 6 bases, with 13 bases left in between. Germline V lookup: CDR1 SGHVS, CDR2 FQNEAQ. The CDR3 protein is CASTIGQINSPLHF. CDR3 bases: TGTGCCAGCACAATCGGACAGATTAATTCACCCCTCCACTTT.

A word on this clone: Relative to the germline gene, one junction end is altered; a read error may explain this. The CDR3 spells CSSSLSGGGYTF. Written as DNA, the CDR3 is TGTTCCAGCAGCTTATCGGGGGGTGGCTACACCTTC. This sequence joins TRBV7-9 and TRBJ1-2; tentative D call: TRBD1 (5 bases). Germline CDR1 SEHNR, CDR2 FQNEAQ (reference sequence). The CDR3 has 12 amino acids.

The CDR3 region has the DNA TGTGCCAGCAGTTCTATAGGACAGGGTGGACCTGGAAACACCATATATTTT. This sequence encodes CASSSIGQGGPGNTIYF. This chain links TRBV28 with TRBJ1-3, with 8 bases fitting TRBD1. The trim removed 4 bases at V and 2 bases at J, leaving 10 bases unmatched. The length of the CDR3 is 17 residues. Germline V gene lookup returns CDR1 MDHEN and CDR2 SYDVKM.

The rearrangement joins TRBV5-1 to TRBJ1-2, with D maybe TRBD1 (5 bases). The CDR3 runs to 13 residues. Germline lookup yields CDR1 SGHRS and CDR2 YFSETQ. V was shortened by 0 bases and J by 5 bases, with 8 bases between the two germline ends. CDR3 sequence reads: CASSLEQVYGYTF. CDR3 in DNA: TGCGCCAGCAGCTTGGAACAGGTTTATGGCTACACCTTC.

V gene TRBV27 combines with J gene TRBJ2-3; D ambiguous. The V gene's germline CDR1 is MNHEY and CDR2 SMNVEV (reference sequence). The length of the CDR3 is 13 residues. The ends were cut back, 4 bases at V and 4 bases at J, with 9 bases in the middle. CDR3 in DNA: TGTGCCAGCAGTTCCCTCTCCGCAGATACGCAGTATTTT. Residues: CASSSLSADTQYF.

This rearrangement joins TRBV11-2 to TRBJ2-2; 9 nucleotides match TRBD2. This CDR3 spans 15 amino acids. Trimming at V came to 3 bases and at J to 5 bases, leaving 4 bases not matched to a gene. The germline V gene has CDR1 SGHAT and CDR2 FQNNGV. The CDR3 DNA reads TGTGCCAGCAGCTTGGCTAGCGGGGATACCGGGGAGCTGTTTTTT. This codes for CASSLASGDTGELFF.

The CDR3 sequence: CASRPRDNSYEQYF. The CDR3 DNA is TGTGCCAGCAGACCCCGGGACAACTCCTACGAGCAGTACTTC. The chain employs TRBV2 and TRBJ2-7, with D maybe TRBD1 (6 bases). The CDR3 totals 14 residues. Germline CDR1 and CDR2: SNHLY and FYNNEI. The V end was cut by 6 bases, the J end by 0 bases, with 12 bases between.

The rearrangement joins TRBV27 to TRBJ2-7; TRBD1 matches at 7 bases. The CDR3 is made up of 15 amino acids. Per the germline V gene, CDR1 is MNHEY and CDR2 is SMNVEV (reference sequence). The J segment lost 0 bases and the V segment lost 3 bases, leaving 5 bases of the junction unmatched. CDR3 sequence: CASSFSGQSSYEQYF. The CDR3 DNA reads as TGTGCCAGCAGTTTCTCGGGACAGAGCTCCTACGAGCAGTACTTC.

This clone turned up a few times. This rearrangement joins TRBV25-1 to TRBJ1-2; 7 nucleotides line up with TRBD1. The CDR3 is 14 amino acids. With 6 bases clipped from V and 3 bases from J, the junction kept 7 bases outside the gene matches. Germline CDR1 is MGHDK and CDR2 is SYGVNS. The CDR3 is CASRSRDSYYGYTF. For the CDR3, the DNA is TGTGCCAGCAGAAGCCGGGACAGCTACTATGGCTACACCTTC.

V and J are TRBV19 and TRBJ2-1; the match to TRBD1 covers 8 bases. V trimming: 3 bases; J trimming: 0 bases; junction bases outside the gene matches: 4. The CDR3 runs to 16 residues. Germline-derived CDR1 and CDR2 are LNHDA and SQIVND (reference sequence). The CDR3 loop is CASSIRTGTSYNEQFF. In DNA form, the CDR3 reads TGTGCCAGTAGTATCCGGACAGGGACCTCCTACAATGAGCAGTTCTTC.

The sample holds one count of this clone. The gene calls are TRBV23-1 and TRBJ2-7, with 12 bases lining up with TRBD1. TRBV23-1 is recorded as an ORF, its role being uncertain. Trimming removed 6 bases from V and 10 bases from J; junction bases left unmatched: 7. CDR3 length: 13 residues. CDR3 DNA sequence: TGCGCCAGCAGCAGGGACAGGGGGCAGCGACAGTACTTC. Its protein product is CASSRDRGQRQYF.

In nucleotides, the CDR3 is TGTGCCAGCAGCGACGGGGACAGGGGCAATCAGCCCCAGCATTTT. Encoded protein: CASSDGDRGNQPQHF. The J gene is TRBJ1-5, the V gene TRBV7-9, with 9 positions matching TRBD1. This CDR3 has 15 residues. Germline values: CDR1 SEHNR, CDR2 FQNEAQ (reference sequence). V trimming: 5 bases; J trimming: 2 bases; junction bases outside the gene matches: 4.

The chain carries TRBV4-1 and TRBJ1-1; no reliable D call. The CDR3 has 14 amino acids. Trimming left V 4 bases short and J 1 base short, with 10 bases between. The germline V gene has CDR1 MGHRA and CDR2 YSYEKL. The CDR3 protein is CASSLPGRNTEAFF. CDR3 DNA: TGCGCCAGCAGCCTCCCCGGGAGGAACACTGAAGCTTTCTTT.

In DNA form, the CDR3 reads TGTGCCAGCAGCGGAGGAAACTTCTACGAGCAGTACTTC. It translates to CASSGGNFYEQYF. The V and J genes are TRBV11-2 and TRBJ2-5; possibly TRBD2 for D (5 bases). The J call may not be correct, given that the DNA end is closer to TRBJ2-7. This CDR3 comprises 13 residues. The germline gives CDR1 SGHAT, CDR2 FQNNGV.

The chain recombines TRBV27 with TRBJ2-2; D call uncertain. This CDR3 comprises 17 residues. Trimming stripped 0 bases from V and 0 bases from J, with 11 bases between. In germline, CDR1 is MNHEY, CDR2 SMNVEV (reference sequence). The DNA of the CDR3 is TGTGCCAGCAGTTTATCGTGGCAGATGGCGAACACCGGGGAGCTGTTTTTT. Protein product: CASSLSWQMANTGELFF.

The CDR3 DNA follows: TGTGCCAGCAGTTACTTCGTTCCTCCCACAAAAGATACGCAGTATTTT. Translated, it gives CASSYFVPPTKDTQYF. The chain uses TRBV6-6 and TRBJ2-3; D is uncertain. The CDR3 totals 16 residues. Trimming shortened V by 1 base and J by 5 bases, and 16 bases separated the two germline ends. Germline V gives CDR1 MNHNY, CDR2 SVGAGI (reference sequence).

The rearrangement uses TRBV15 and TRBJ1-2, with D uncertain. Germline values: CDR1 LNHNV, CDR2 YYDKDF (reference sequence). The CDR3 length is 14 residues. Trimming removed 1 base from V and 2 bases from J, with 8 bases in between. The CDR3 bases are TGTGCCACCAGCAGAGCGGGAACGAACTATGGCTACACCTTC. Translated: CATSRAGTNYGYTF.

The chain couples TRBV19 to TRBJ2-1, with 9 positions matching TRBD1. With 2 bases clipped from V and 6 bases from J, the junction kept 11 bases outside the gene matches. Germline V lookup: CDR1 LNHDA, CDR2 SQIVND (reference sequence). The length of the CDR3 is 17 residues. CDR3 bases: TGTGCCAGTAGTATACAACAGGGGGCCCTCCTGGGCAATGAGCAGTTCTTC. It codes for CASSIQQGALLGNEQFF. The entire variable domain, with the rest obtained from reference TRBV19 and TRBJ2-1, is as follows: DGGITQSPKYLFRKEGQNVTLSCEQNLNHDAMYWYRQDPGQGLRLIYYSQIVNDFQKGDIAEGYSVSREKKESFPLTVTSAQKNPTAFYLCASSIQQGALLGNEQFFGPGTRLTVL.

The V call is TRBV19, the J call TRBJ2-7; TRBD1 matches 7 bases. With 4 bases clipped from V and 3 bases from J, the junction kept 6 bases outside the gene matches. The CDR3 length is 14 residues. Germline V lookup: CDR1 LNHDA, CDR2 SQIVND (reference sequence). This CDR3 is CASSSPTGNYEQYF. The CDR3 DNA is TGTGCCAGTAGTAGCCCGACAGGGAACTACGAGCAGTACTTC.

As for this clone: An end of the junction does not agree with germline; a read error may underlie this. This sequence joins TRBV7-9 and TRBJ2-7, with no clear D. This CDR3 contains 12 residues. The V gene's germline CDR1 is SEHNR and CDR2 FQNEAQ (reference sequence). CDR3 DNA: TGTTCCAGCAGCTTAGTAATCTACGAGCAGTACTTC. Translating it yields CSSSLVIYEQYF.

The genes are TRBV28 and TRBJ2-5; 7 nucleotides agree with TRBD1. The V segment lost 7 bases and the J segment 3 bases; nucleotides outside the gene matches: 2. This CDR3 contains 12 residues. Germline lookup yields CDR1 MDHEN and CDR2 SYDVKM. CDR3 loop: CASTDREETQYF. In DNA form, the CDR3 reads TGTGCCAGCACCGACAGGGAAGAGACCCAGTACTTC. Based on the CDR3 plus reference TRBV28 and TRBJ2-5, the full variable domain is DVKVTQSSRYLVKRTGEKVFLECVQDMDHENMFWYRQDPGLGLRLIYFSYDVKMKEKGDIPEGYSVSREKKERFSLILESASTNQTSMYLCASTDREETQYFGPGTRLLVL.